This T cell receptor (beta chain) was retrieved from a study of identical twins. CDR3 length: 16 amino acids. The germline CDR1 and CDR2 sequences are SEHNR and FQNEAQ (reference sequence). V was shortened by 4 bases and J by 0 bases, with 12 bases between the two germline ends. Each CDR3 protein is one row after TCRdb ran MiXCR on the 5' RACE reads. This table has 1.5 million to 2 million distinct CDR3 sequences, less than 40% appearing once. This clonotype was obtained from a newborn girl in good health. This chain connects TRBV7-9 to TRBJ1-4; the D is unclear. Sequenced: cord blood. The CDR3 region has the DNA TGTGCCAGCAGCTCCCAGTTAGGTGCAACTAATGAAAAACTGTTTTTT. This gives the protein CASSSQLGATNEKLFF.